These 6 T cell receptor beta chains originate from one sample sequenced in a study of T cells in Graves' hyperthyroidism and ophthalmopathy. The investigators amplified TCR beta CDR3 regions from RNA transcripts. TCR CDR3 regions were first amplified by RT-PCR with HTBI primers. TCRdb re-called the multiplex PCR reads with MiXCR, one entry per CDR3 protein. This sample carries more than 350,000 distinct CDR3 sequences, 15% of them seen once, and the ten largest clones take roughly 33%. The sample taken for sequencing was blood. The receptor set was obtained from a woman aged 25-40 years with Graves' hyperthyroidism.

This clonotype was counted ten times or more. This chain connects TRBV7-3 to TRBJ2-3; possible D gene TRBD1, 6 bases. V was trimmed by 0 bases and J by 5 bases, leaving 18 bases between them. The CDR3 length is 17 residues. Germline assignment: CDR1 SGHTA and CDR2 FQGTGA. The CDR3 is CASSLTGWGREKDTQYF. CDR3 nucleotides: TGTGCCAGCAGCTTAACGGGCTGGGGGCGAGAGAAAGATACGCAGTATTTT.

This clonotype was counted many times. The chain carries TRBV18 and TRBJ1-1, with D perhaps matching TRBD1 (5 bases). From germline, CDR1 is KGHSH and CDR2 LQKENI. The CDR3 is 13 residues long. The V end was cut by 4 bases, the J end by 5 bases, with 11 bases between. CDR3 coding DNA: TGTGCCAGCTCACGGACCAGGGAGACTGAAGCTTTCTTT. Its protein product is CASSRTRETEAFF.

This clonotype has a count of ten or more. The chain has TRBV5-1 and TRBJ2-1, with TRBD2 identical over 13 bases. CDR1 is SGHRS, CDR2 YFSETQ, per germline. Trimming removed 1 base from V and 8 bases from J; junction bases left unmatched: 3. The CDR3 covers 15 residues. The CDR3 DNA reads as TGCGCCAGCAGCTTGACTAGCGGGAGGGCCTATGAGCAGTTCTTC. The encoded protein is CASSLTSGRAYEQFF.

The chain has TRBV19 and TRBJ2-2; D is uncertain. CDR3 length: 16 amino acids. The V gene lost 3 bases and the J gene lost 1 base, with 12 bases spanning the gap. Germline V CDR1 and CDR2: LNHDA, SQIVND (reference sequence). The CDR3 coding sequence is TGTGCCAGTAGTATCGACGGACGAAGGAACACCGGGGAGCTGTTTTTT. As protein: CASSIDGRRNTGELFF.

This clonotype was observed many times. The gene calls are TRBV6-2 or TRBV6-3 and TRBJ1-1; D is perhaps TRBD1 (6 bases). CDR1 is MNHEY, CDR2 SVGEGT, per germline. The V gene lost 4 bases and the J gene lost 8 bases, with 20 bases spanning the gap. CDR3 length: 15 residues. CDR3 nucleotides: TGTGCCAGCAGTTTGGGGTACCGACGGGGGACAGAAGCTTTCTTT. Translation gives CASSLGYRRGTEAFF.

This clonotype was recorded at least ten times. This chain links TRBV11-2 with TRBJ1-5; D not certain. The CDR3 runs to 15 residues. Between the trimmed V and J ends, which lost 1 base and 0 bases, there was a span of 7 bases. Germline values: CDR1 SGHAT, CDR2 FQNNGV. The CDR3 reads CASSLGLISNQPQHF. In DNA form, the CDR3 reads TGTGCCAGCAGCTTAGGTTTAATTAGCAATCAGCCCCAGCATTTT.